Shown below are 16 T cell receptor beta chains from a single sample sequenced in a study of identical twins. TCRdb processed the 5' RACE reads anew with MiXCR; each CDR3 protein has one entry. The sample records 1.5 million to 2 million distinct CDR3 sequences, about 30% being singletons. The sample taken for sequencing was cord blood. These receptors were obtained from a newborn girl in good health.

V usage is TRBV19 and J usage is TRBJ1-6; TRBD1 matches at 8 bases. The CDR3 runs 12 residues. Germline trimming cut 11 bases from V and 7 bases from J; bases unmatched to any gene: 4. Germline loops: CDR1 LNHDA, CDR2 SQIVND (reference sequence). The CDR3 region has the DNA TGTGCCGGTAACAGGGGGAATTCACCCCTCCACTTT. It specifies CAGNRGNSPLHF.

This clonotype has just a few counts. CDR3 DNA: TGTGCCAGCAGCGATTCCGGGACTAGCGGGAGGAATGAGCAGTTCTTC. It yields the protein CASSDSGTSGRNEQFF. The V and J genes are TRBV9 and TRBJ2-1; 15 nucleotides align to TRBD2. Trimming took 3 bases from V and 7 from J; bases not matched to a gene: 5. CDR1 is SGDLS, CDR2 YYNGEE, per germline. The CDR3 totals 16 residues.

The sample holds a few counts of this clonotype. This chain joins TRBV10-3 and TRBJ2-5; 8 bases fit TRBD2. J was trimmed by 1 base and V by 0 bases; bases with no gene match: 4. CDR1 and CDR2 from the germline V gene are ENHRY and SYGVKD. The length of the CDR3 is 16 residues. This CDR3 reads CAISESPGGSQETQYF. CDR3 DNA: TGTGCCATCAGTGAGTCTCCGGGGGGGAGCCAAGAGACCCAGTACTTC.

Worth noting for this clonotype: Since a much larger clone is just one base distant, this may be a read error. The V and J genes are TRBV5-1 and TRBJ2-7, with D unresolved. The germline V gene encodes CDR1 SGHRS and CDR2 YFSETQ. The CDR3 runs to 13 residues. CDR3 nucleotides: TGCGCCAGCAGCTGGGGTTCAACCTACGAGCACTACTTC. The encoded protein is CASSWGSTYEHYF.

As DNA, the CDR3 is TGCAGTGCTAGAATGGACAGGGGTGTAACTGAAGCTTTCTTT. This codes for CSARMDRGVTEAFF. V gene TRBV20-1 combines with J gene TRBJ1-1; TRBD1 matches at 9 bases. CDR1 and CDR2 (germline): DFQATT, SNEGSKA (reference sequence). This CDR3 has 14 residues. The V and J ends lost 2 bases and 5 bases, in that order; junction bases with no gene match: 6.

The genes are TRBV28 and TRBJ1-5, with unresolved D. V was cut by 6 bases and J by 4 bases, with 7 bases left in between. The CDR3 covers 12 residues. Germline loops: CDR1 MDHEN, CDR2 SYDVKM. CDR3 sequence: CASSPMNQPQHF. DNA of the CDR3: TGTGCCAGCAGCCCCATGAATCAGCCCCAGCATTTT. Full variable domain (missing parts from reference TRBV28 and TRBJ1-5): DVKVTQSSRYLVKRTGEKVFLECVQDMDHENMFWYRQDPGLGLRLIYFSYDVKMKEKGDIPEGYSVSREKKERFSLILESASTNQTSMYLCASSPMNQPQHFGDGTRLSIL.

This clonotype was counted a few times. The CDR3 here is CASSPRTDNYGYTF. CDR3 nucleotide sequence: TGTGCCAGCAGCCCAAGGACAGACAACTATGGCTACACCTTC. The gene calls are TRBV7-8 and TRBJ1-2; maybe TRBD1 (6 bases). The CDR3 loop spans 14 amino acids. The ends were cut back, 5 bases at V and 2 bases at J, with 12 bases in the middle. Germline CDR1 reads SGHVS; CDR2 reads FQNEAQ. Filled out from reference TRBV7-8 and TRBJ1-2, the complete variable domain reads GAGVSQSPRYKVAKRGQDVALRCDPISGHVSLFWYQQALGQGPEFLTYFQNEAQLDKSGLPSDRFFAERPEGSVSTLKIQRTQQEDSAVYLCASSPRTDNYGYTFGSGTRLTVV.

The sample holds a few counts of this clonotype. The chain joins TRBV5-1 to TRBJ2-3; D is perhaps TRBD1 or TRBD2 (5 bases each). Germline V gene sequence: CDR1 SGHRS, CDR2 YFSETQ. The CDR3 has 12 amino acids. The V end was cut by 4 bases, the J end by 11 bases, with 14 bases between. The CDR3 reads CASSPRWDQQYF. CDR3 nucleotide sequence: TGCGCCAGCAGCCCCCGGTGGGACCAGCAGTATTTT.

The genes are TRBV24-1 and TRBJ2-1; D unresolved. Matching the DNA end better, TRBJ2-7 makes the J call doubtful. CDR3 length: 15 residues. Germline V gives CDR1 KGHDR, CDR2 SFDVKD. This chain's CDR3 is CATSDLGRTYNEQYF. The DNA for the CDR3 is TGTGCCACCAGTGATTTGGGCAGGACCTACAATGAGCAGTACTTC.

This clonotype appeared many times. The chain links TRBV27 to TRBJ2-4, with TRBD2 identical over 8 bases. The germline V gene has CDR1 MNHEY and CDR2 SMNVEV (reference sequence). This CDR3 comprises 13 residues. Unmatched junction bases numbered 5, after V lost 3 bases and J lost 10 bases. CDR3 DNA sequence: TGTGCCAGCAGTTTCCGGGGGGGCGGAATTCAGTACTTC. Translated: CASSFRGGGIQYF.

V gene TRBV4-1 combines with J gene TRBJ1-1; D uncertain. The CDR3 contains 15 residues. Deletions cut 2 bases from V and 1 base from J, with 11 bases between. Germline CDR1 is MGHRA and CDR2 is YSYEKL. This chain's CDR3 is CASSQFSLSNTEAFF. The CDR3 nucleotides are TGCGCCAGCAGCCAATTCTCTCTCTCGAACACTGAAGCTTTCTTT.

A word on this clonotype: This may be a read error: a much more frequent sequence differs by one nucleotide. This chain joins TRBV20-1 and TRBJ2-5, with 13 bases lining up with TRBD2. Germline V gives CDR1 DFQATT, CDR2 SNEGSKA (reference sequence). The V and J ends lost 3 bases and 11 bases, in that order; junction bases with no gene match: 21. There are 18 residues in the CDR3. The CDR3 DNA reads TGCAGTGCTAGTCGTCCGGGACTAGCGGGAACAACCTGGAATGAGCAGTACTTC. It translates to CSASRPGLAGTTWNEQYF.

This clonotype was recorded many times. The chain recombines TRBV29-1 with TRBJ2-1, with D perhaps TRBD2 (6 bases). This CDR3 contains 13 residues. Germline V gene data show CDR1 as SQVTM and CDR2 as ANQGSEA. Trimming removed 4 bases at V and 5 bases at J, with 12 bases between. The CDR3 spells CSVVGGLHNEQFF. In DNA, the CDR3 is TGCAGCGTTGTGGGGGGACTCCACAATGAGCAGTTCTTC.

V and J are TRBV4-1 and TRBJ2-3; 9 bases fit TRBD2. This CDR3 has 16 amino acids. The trim removed 4 bases at V and 2 bases at J, leaving 7 bases unmatched. Per germline, CDR1 MGHRA and CDR2 YSYEKL. This CDR3 is CASSRRLAELTDTQYF. The CDR3 DNA is TGCGCCAGCAGCCGCCGACTAGCGGAGCTCACAGATACGCAGTATTTT.

The rearrangement joins TRBV3-1 to TRBJ2-3; 10 bases align to TRBD2. Germline loops: CDR1 LGHDT, CDR2 YNNKEL (reference sequence). J lost 4 bases, V lost 4 bases, and 5 bases had no gene match. The CDR3 contains 15 residues. CDR3 sequence: CASSLSSGRSDTQYF. The CDR3 bases are TGTGCCAGCAGCCTGTCTAGCGGGAGATCAGATACGCAGTATTTT.

The chain recombines TRBV5-5 with TRBJ2-2, with 7 bases fitting TRBD2. V lost 2 bases, J lost 5 bases, and 9 bases stayed unmatched. There are 16 residues in the CDR3. Looked up from germline, CDR1 is SGHKS and CDR2 is YYEKEE (reference sequence). The CDR3 is CASSFPTGGVTGELFF. CDR3 nucleotide sequence: TGTGCCAGCAGCTTCCCGACGGGGGGTGTTACCGGGGAGCTGTTTTTT.